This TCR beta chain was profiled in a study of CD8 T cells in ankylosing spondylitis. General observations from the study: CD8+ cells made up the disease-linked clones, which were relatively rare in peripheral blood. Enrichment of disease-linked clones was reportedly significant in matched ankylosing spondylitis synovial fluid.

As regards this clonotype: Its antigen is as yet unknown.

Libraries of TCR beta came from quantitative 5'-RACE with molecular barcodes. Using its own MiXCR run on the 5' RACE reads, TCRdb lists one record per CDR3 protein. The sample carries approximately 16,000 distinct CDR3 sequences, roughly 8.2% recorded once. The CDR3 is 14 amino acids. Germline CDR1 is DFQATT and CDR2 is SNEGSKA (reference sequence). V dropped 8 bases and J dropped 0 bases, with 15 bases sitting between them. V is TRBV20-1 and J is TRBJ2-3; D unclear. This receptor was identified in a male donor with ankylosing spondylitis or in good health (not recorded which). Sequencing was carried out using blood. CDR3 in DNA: TGCAGTCCCAATGGCCCCCGGAGCACAGATACGCAGTATTTT. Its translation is CSPNGPRSTDTQYF.